A selection of T cell receptor beta chains follows, all from one sample in a study of T cells in Graves' hyperthyroidism and ophthalmopathy. One entry per CDR3 protein results from TCRdb running MiXCR on the multiplex PCR reads. The sample shows roughly 300,000 distinct CDR3 sequences, less than 30% of them seen only once. Material for sequencing was blood. These receptors were collected from a man aged 40-55 years with Graves' hyperthyroidism that later progressed to Graves' ophthalmopathy. Each CDR3 is given without its conserved first and last residue. Fields, in order: V gene, J gene, CDR3 protein.

V gene: TRBV29-1; J gene: TRBJ1-2; CDR3 protein: SVPRGRGDSNNYGYT
V gene: TRBV20-1; J gene: TRBJ2-7; CDR3 protein: SARGTPYEQY
V gene: TRBV6-5; J gene: TRBJ1-1; CDR3 protein: ASVSFLQGGTEAF
V gene: TRBV2; J gene: TRBJ1-2; CDR3 protein: ASRVSVAVDGYT
V gene: TRBV12-3/TRBV12-4; J gene: TRBJ2-7; CDR3 protein: ASSLFGRSYEQY
V gene: TRBV11-2; J gene: TRBJ1-2; CDR3 protein: ASSSLKYQGGYT
V gene: TRBV7-3; J gene: TRBJ1-1; CDR3 protein: ASSLLGGQNTEAF
V gene: TRBV20-1; J gene: TRBJ2-5; CDR3 protein: SAGDGETQY
V gene: TRBV6-4; J gene: TRBJ2-2; CDR3 protein: ASSAQGANGELF
V gene: TRBV12-3/TRBV12-4; J gene: TRBJ1-1; CDR3 protein: ASSFVAAVSIAMNTEAF
V gene: TRBV2; J gene: TRBJ1-5; CDR3 protein: ASSELGGSNQPQH
V gene: TRBV5-1; J gene: TRBJ1-1; CDR3 protein: ASSYGQGATGNTEAF